One sample yielded the 15 T cell receptor beta chains listed below, sequenced in a study of T cells after yellow fever vaccination. TCRdb re-called the 5' RACE reads through MiXCR, storing one row per CDR3 protein. The sample shows 250,000 or so distinct CDR3 sequences, about 7.1% of them seen only once. The sequences come from CD4+ T cells sorted from PBMCs, collected 15 days after the yellow fever booster vaccination. All receptors derive from a young man who received the YFV17D yellow fever vaccine.

This clonotype has a count of ten or more. This chain links TRBV20-1 with TRBJ2-3; possible D gene TRBD1, 6 bases. CDR3 length equals 15 residues. Deletions cut 0 bases from V and 3 bases from J, with 13 bases between. Per germline, CDR1 DFQATT and CDR2 SNEGSKA (reference sequence). The CDR3 DNA reads TGCAGTGCTAGAGAGCAGGGGTTTGTGACAGATACGCAGTATTTT. This encodes CSAREQGFVTDTQYF.

Regarding this clonotype: Sequence at one end of the junction differs from germline and may be a read error. In DNA, the CDR3 is TGTGCCATCAGTGCAAGCGGGAGTTCGACCGATACGCACTATTTT. Protein product: CAISASGSSTDTHYF. The chain recombines TRBV10-3 with TRBJ2-3; 8 bases line up with TRBD2. Looked up from germline, CDR1 is ENHRY and CDR2 is SYGVKD. CDR3 length: 15 residues.

This clonotype was found a few times. The V call is TRBV7-2, the J call TRBJ2-5; D ambiguous. CDR3 size: 13 residues. Germline-derived CDR1 and CDR2 are SGHTA and FQGNSA. Trimming stripped 1 base from V and 4 bases from J, with 7 bases between. CDR3 region: CASSLVYGETQYF. CDR3 bases: TGTGCCAGCAGCTTAGTATATGGAGAGACCCAGTACTTC.

This clonotype was counted ten times or more. This chain connects TRBV29-1 to TRBJ2-7; 8 positions agree with TRBD1. The V segment lost 5 bases and the J segment 1 base; nucleotides outside the gene matches: 7. CDR1 is SQVTM, CDR2 ANQGSEA, per germline. The CDR3 loop spans 14 amino acids. DNA of the CDR3: TGCAGCGTTCGTGAGACAGGGGTATCCTACGAGCAGTACTTC. This translates into CSVRETGVSYEQYF.

The V and J genes are TRBV5-1 and TRBJ2-7, with 12 bases matching TRBD2. Germline-derived CDR1 and CDR2 are SGHRS and YFSETQ. V lost 6 bases and J lost 5; bases outside the gene matches: 15. The CDR3 is made up of 17 amino acids. The CDR3 sequence is CASTPGRLAGELDEQYF. CDR3 nucleotide sequence: TGCGCCAGCACGCCTGGACGACTAGCGGGAGAGTTGGACGAGCAGTACTTC.

This clonotype was counted only a few times. The chain is built from TRBV12-5 and TRBJ2-7; D unresolved. This CDR3 comprises 11 residues. The V end was cut by 7 bases, the J end by 3 bases, with 7 bases between. Germline CDR1 and CDR2: LGHNT and FRNRAP. The CDR3 nucleotides are TGTGCTAGTGCAAATTACTACGAGCAGTACTTC. It is translated as CASANYYEQYF.

This chain uses TRBV6-2 or TRBV6-3 with TRBJ2-7; D is perhaps TRBD2 (6 bases). The CDR3 has 16 amino acids. CDR1 is MNHEY, CDR2 SVGEGT, per germline. Trimming left V 4 bases short and J 7 bases short, with 23 bases between. CDR3 coding DNA: TGTGCCAGCAGTTCCTCGACGGGTGCGGGAATGAGGGAGCAGTACTTC. It yields the protein CASSSSTGAGMREQYF.

A few counts support this clonotype. V usage is TRBV6-6 and J usage is TRBJ2-1, with D uncertain. Per the germline V gene, CDR1 is MNHNY and CDR2 is SVGAGI (reference sequence). V was shortened by 2 bases and J by 8 bases, with 10 bases between the two germline ends. The CDR3 spans 13 residues. CDR3 nucleotide sequence: TGTGCCAGCAGTTACGAGACACCACATGAGCAGTTCTTC. It translates to CASSYETPHEQFF.

This clonotype appeared many times. The rearrangement uses TRBV7-2 and TRBJ2-7; the D gene is possibly TRBD2 (6 bases). Deletions cut 1 base from V and 4 bases from J, with 11 bases between. CDR1 is SGHTA, CDR2 FQGNSA, per germline. The CDR3 sequence is 14 residues long. The CDR3 DNA is TGTGCCAGCAGCTTAGGACCGCGGGATTACGAGCAGTACTTC. This translates into CASSLGPRDYEQYF.

This clonotype came up many times. The V and J genes are TRBV7-9 and TRBJ2-2; 7 nucleotides agree with TRBD2. The CDR3 has 14 residues. Trimming took 3 bases from V and 5 from J; bases not matched to a gene: 3. Germline lookup yields CDR1 SEHNR and CDR2 FQNEAQ (reference sequence). CDR3 sequence: CASSLGAGTGELFF. The CDR3, as DNA: TGTGCCAGCAGCTTGGGAGCGGGAACCGGGGAGCTGTTTTTT.

This clonotype turned up a few times. The chain recombines TRBV20-1 with TRBJ2-1; TRBD2 agrees at 7 bases. Germline CDR1 is DFQATT and CDR2 is SNEGSKA (reference sequence). Germline trimming cut 3 bases from V and 1 base from J; bases unmatched to any gene: 3. The CDR3 is 14 amino acids. CDR3: CSASVGGSYNEQFF. The CDR3 nucleotides read TGCAGTGCTAGTGTGGGAGGGTCCTACAATGAGCAGTTCTTC.

The CDR3: CASSPATVMNTGELFF. Written as DNA, the CDR3 is TGTGCCAGCTCACCGGCGACAGTTATGAACACCGGGGAGCTGTTTTTT. The chain is built from TRBV18 and TRBJ2-2, with a tentative D call TRBD1 (5 bases). Germline CDR1 KGHSH, CDR2 LQKENI. CDR3 length: 16 amino acids. The V and J ends lost 3 bases and 1 base respectively, with 12 bases between them.

This clonotype was observed a few times. V gene TRBV18 combines with J gene TRBJ2-7, with D possibly being TRBD1 (6 bases). The CDR3 sequence is 14 residues long. The ends were cut back, 3 bases at V and 2 bases at J, with 11 bases in the middle. Germline V gene sequence: CDR1 KGHSH, CDR2 LQKENI. CDR3 sequence: CASSPGASTYEQYF. The DNA of the CDR3 is TGTGCCAGCTCACCGGGGGCTAGCACCTACGAGCAGTACTTC.

This clonotype came up many times. The V gene is TRBV25-1, the J gene TRBJ2-3, with D perhaps matching TRBD1 or TRBD2 (5 bases each). Trimming removed 6 bases from V and 2 bases from J, with 15 bases in between. The CDR3 is 15 residues long. Germline V CDR1 and CDR2: MGHDK, SYGVNS. For the CDR3, the DNA is TGTGCCAGCAGGCCCCCGGACGGGACCACAGATACGCAGTATTTT. Protein sequence: CASRPPDGTTDTQYF.

V and J are TRBV7-3 and TRBJ2-1; 8 bases are a match to TRBD2. The J segment lost 6 bases and the V segment lost 8 bases, leaving 6 bases of the junction unmatched. This CDR3 is 13 amino acids long. The germline V gene encodes CDR1 SGHTA and CDR2 FQGTGA. This chain's CDR3 is CASGPGTSNEQFF. CDR3 DNA: TGTGCCAGCGGACCCGGGACTAGCAATGAGCAGTTCTTC.